Each of the 7 T cell receptor beta chains below was sequenced from the same sample in a study of blood T cell repertoires in COVID-19 (dated by TCRdb to the early 2020s). Library prep was done by the immunoSEQ multiplex PCR assay. TCRdb provides this immuneACCESS table in a form limited to in-frame rearrangements. Some clones are lacking; in checked studies, under half of them reflect an unresolved V gene, and why the rest are absent is not known. Across this sample there are approximately 280,000 clones, with 75% to 90% seen only once. The biggest ten clones account for 2% to 2.5% of the sample. The sequenced sample consisted of peripheral blood. All receptors derive from a young woman who had recovered from COVID-19.

This chain joins TRBV7-2 and TRBJ2-5; D possibly corresponds to TRBD1 (6 bases). The germline CDR1 and CDR2 sequences are SGHTA and FQGNSA. The CDR3 consists of 15 residues. V gave up 5 bases and J gave up 5 bases, with 18 bases separating them. The CDR3 DNA follows: TGTGCCAGCAGCGCCGGACAGCTAGGGGTGGAGACCCAGTACTTC. It is translated as CASSAGQLGVETQYF.

J is TRBJ2-7 and V is TRBV5-1; D possibly corresponds to TRBD1 (5 bases). Germline CDR1 is SGHRS and CDR2 is YFSETQ. The CDR3 has 13 residues. V was shortened by 5 bases and J by 4 bases, with 13 bases between the two germline ends. CDR3 amino acids: CASSMGQGYEQYF. The DNA for the CDR3 is TGCGCCAGCAGTATGGGGCAGGGTTACGAGCAGTACTTC.

The chain employs TRBV5-6 and TRBJ2-3; TRBD2 matches at 7 bases. The CDR3 is 15 amino acids. V lost 3 bases and J lost 1; bases outside the gene matches: 5. Germline CDR1 reads SGHDT; CDR2 reads YYEEEE. The CDR3 loop is CASSYPGLRTDTQYF. The DNA for the CDR3 is TGTGCCAGCAGCTATCCGGGACTACGCACAGATACGCAGTATTTT.

The chain links TRBV6-5 to TRBJ1-1, with TRBD1 identical over 7 bases. V was pared by 0 bases and J by 2 bases, with 3 bases of the junction left unmatched. This CDR3 has 15 residues. In germline, CDR1 is MNHEY, CDR2 SVGAGI. This CDR3 reads CASSYSRGGNTEAFF. CDR3 sequence (DNA): TGTGCCAGCAGTTACTCGAGAGGGGGCAACACTGAAGCTTTCTTT.

V is TRBV6-1 and J is TRBJ2-4; maybe TRBD2 (5 bases). The germline V and J ends were trimmed by 3 bases and 1 base, with 10 bases remaining between them. The CDR3 sequence is 15 residues long. Germline-derived CDR1 and CDR2 are MNHNS and SASEGT. The CDR3: CASSDRGSAKNIQYF. DNA for the CDR3: TGTGCCAGCAGTGATCGGGGTTCGGCCAAAAACATTCAGTACTTC.

The chain links TRBV21-1 to TRBJ1-1. TRBV21-1 is shown as a pseudogene. CDR3 length: 13 amino acids. The CDR3 region has the DNA TGTGCCAGCAGCAAAGGGGGGGGCGGGATGGCTTTCTTT. Translated: CASSKGGGGMAFF.

V is TRBV13 and J is TRBJ2-2; D is perhaps TRBD2 (5 bases). V was shortened by 4 bases and J by 6 bases, with 15 bases between the two germline ends. Germline V lookup: CDR1 PRHDT, CDR2 FYEKMQ (reference sequence). CDR3 size: 15 residues. CDR3 in amino acids: CASSWAVVGAGELFF. The CDR3 bases are TGTGCCAGCAGCTGGGCCGTGGTCGGGGCCGGGGAGCTGTTTTTT.